This TCR beta chain was recovered during a study of CD8 T cells in Susac syndrome. This clonotype was found a few times. Trimming shortened V by 1 base and J by 8 bases, and 8 bases separated the two germline ends. The germline CDR1 and CDR2 sequences are SGHTA and FQGNSA. This CDR3 comprises 12 residues. RNA was extracted with the RNeasy kit, and a quantity of 0.5 to 1 ug was reverse transcribed using random hexamers. The CDR3 of TCR beta was amplified by immunoSEQ multiplex PCR across 54 Vbeta and 13 Jbeta. TCRdb recomputed calls from the immunoSEQ multiplex PCR reads with MiXCR, one row per CDR3 protein. This sample has roughly 160,000 distinct CDR3 sequences, with around 95% found just once.

V and J are TRBV7-2 and TRBJ1-2, with D possibly TRBD1 on 6 matching bases. Sequencing was done on a sample of CD4+ T cells from PBMCs. The receptor was isolated from a human donor in good health. DNA for the CDR3: TGTGCCAGCAGCTTAGAAGGGGGAGGCTACACCTTC. Translation gives CASSLEGGGYTF.